The T cell receptor (beta chain) under discussion was sequenced for a study of blood T cells in healthy people across ages. V lost 1 base to trimming and J lost 8 bases, with 12 bases between them. CDR1 is LGHNA, CDR2 YNFKEQ, per germline. The CDR3 runs 15 residues. Study outcomes and limitations: In older individuals, TCR beta diversity per million T cells was lower, falling roughly linearly with age.

A remark on this clonotype: Its antigen is still unknown.

Using a J-beta primer mix together with a sample-barcoded 5' primer, a second PCR was run for roughly 7 to 11 cycles. Each TCR beta cDNA got a 12-nucleotide random molecular identifier. TCRdb passed the 5' RACE reads through MiXCR, listing each CDR3 protein once. The sample carries just over 1 million distinct CDR3 sequences, 35% to 55% recorded once. The V call is TRBV4-2, the J call TRBJ1-6; D gene uncertain. Sequences were obtained from blood. The receptor was isolated from a woman aged 55-69 years in good health. For the CDR3, the DNA is TGTGCCAGCAGCCAAGCACCAGGCGGGGATTCACCCCTCCACTTT. Its translation: CASSQAPGGDSPLHF.